Described below is a single T cell receptor (beta chain) sequence and its context. These data come from a study of blood T cell repertoires in COVID-19. At the level of the study: Samples of COVID-19 (acute and convalescent) were obtained from the United States, Italy and Spain. From T cells, B-cell-depleted T cells, or PBMCs came the material, which was cDNA or gDNA.

Data came from immunoSEQ multiplex PCR; TCRdb stores just in-frame clones and leaves some out. The sample has about 100,000 clones; approximately 88% are singletons. This CDR3 contains 14 residues. The sequence derives from a human donor in a cohort sampled during active COVID-19. The source material was peripheral blood. The chain recombines TRBV21-1 with TRBJ1-4; the table's TRBD1 call for D was not verified on the DNA. TRBV21-1 is a pseudogene segment. The CDR3 nucleotides are TGTGCCAGCAGCTGCCAGGGAACTAATGAAAAACTGTTTTTT. It encodes CASSCQGTNEKLFF.